The next 17 T cell receptor beta chains were all read from a single sample in a study of CD8 T cells in Susac syndrome. A quantity of roughly 0.5 to 1 ug RNA underwent reverse transcription using random hexamers. TCRdb re-called the immunoSEQ multiplex PCR reads with MiXCR, one entry per CDR3 protein. The profile shows 150,000 to 200,000 distinct CDR3 sequences, roughly 95% of them singletons. Specimen: CD8+ T cells from PBMCs. Receptors were obtained from a human donor with multiple sclerosis.

The chain links TRBV20-1 to TRBJ2-7, with 10 bases matching TRBD1. There are 18 residues in the CDR3. CDR1 and CDR2 (germline): DFQATT, SNEGSKA (reference sequence). With 0 bases clipped from V and 0 bases from J, the junction kept 11 bases outside the gene matches. The CDR3 spells CSARDGTGASINSYEQYF. CDR3 DNA: TGCAGTGCTAGAGATGGGACAGGGGCTTCCATCAACTCCTACGAGCAGTACTTC.

The chain recombines TRBV2 with TRBJ2-5; 7 positions match TRBD1. The CDR3 is 14 amino acids. With V trimmed by 7 bases and J by 4 bases, 9 bases remained unmatched. In germline, CDR1 is SNHLY, CDR2 FYNNEI. In DNA form, the CDR3 reads TGTGCCAGCACCAAGGGGGCCGGTCGAGAGACCCAGTACTTC. This translates into CASTKGAGRETQYF. Combining the CDR3 with reference TRBV2 and TRBJ2-5 gives the whole variable domain EPEVTQTPSHQVTQMGQEVILRCVPISNHLYFYWYRQILGQKVEFLVSFYNNEISEKSEIFDDQFSVERPDGSNFTLKIRSTKLEDSAMYFCASTKGAGRETQYFGPGTRLLVL.

The V call is TRBV3-1, the J call TRBJ1-2; TRBD1 aligns across 7 bases. The length of the CDR3 is 13 residues. V was clipped by 5 bases and J by 4 bases; unmatched bases: 4. Germline CDR1 is LGHDT and CDR2 is YNNKEL (reference sequence). The CDR3 DNA follows: TGTGCCAGCAGCGAGGGACAGACCTATGGCTACACCTTC. As protein: CASSEGQTYGYTF.

The gene calls are TRBV24-1 and TRBJ2-2, with 7 bases aligning to TRBD1. Germline CDR1 and CDR2: KGHDR and SFDVKD. CDR3 length equals 16 residues. With 4 bases clipped from V and 3 bases from J, the junction kept 7 bases outside the gene matches. The CDR3, as DNA: TGTGCCACCAGTGAGGCGACAGGGTCCCACACCGGGGAGCTGTTTTTT. It encodes CATSEATGSHTGELFF.

J is TRBJ1-4 and V is TRBV5-1; weak D call: TRBD1 (5 bases). CDR3 size: 17 residues. The V and J ends lost 0 bases and 5 bases respectively, with 17 bases between them. The V gene's germline CDR1 is SGHRS and CDR2 YFSETQ. The CDR3 DNA reads TGCGCCAGCAGCTTGGGGGTCCAGACAGACCTCAATGAAAAACTGTTTTTT. The encoded protein is CASSLGVQTDLNEKLFF.

The chain couples TRBV2 to TRBJ2-7; unclear D gene. V dropped 1 base and J dropped 0 bases, with 10 bases sitting between them. Germline loops: CDR1 SNHLY, CDR2 FYNNEI. This CDR3 region has 15 residues. The chain's CDR3 is CASSEGANRSYEQYF. As DNA, the CDR3 is TGTGCCAGCAGTGAAGGGGCCAACCGCTCCTACGAGCAGTACTTC. The full variable domain, completed using reference TRBV2 and TRBJ2-7, is EPEVTQTPSHQVTQMGQEVILRCVPISNHLYFYWYRQILGQKVEFLVSFYNNEISEKSEIFDDQFSVERPDGSNFTLKIRSTKLEDSAMYFCASSEGANRSYEQYFGPGTRLTVT.

In nucleotides, the CDR3 is TGTGCCAGCAGCCCTTTCGGACTAGGGACCTACAATGAGCAGTTCTTC. This gives the protein CASSPFGLGTYNEQFF. The chain uses TRBV3-1 and TRBJ2-1; the match to TRBD2 covers 7 bases. J lost 2 bases, V lost 4 bases, and 8 bases had no gene match. The CDR3 has 16 residues. Per germline, CDR1 LGHDT and CDR2 YNNKEL (reference sequence).

This clonotype has only one observation. The chain has TRBV6-5 and TRBJ2-7; 8 nucleotides match TRBD1. Losses at the gene ends were 5 bases for V and 3 bases for J; bases not matched to a gene: 6. The CDR3 is 14 residues long. Germline V gives CDR1 MNHEY, CDR2 SVGAGI. The CDR3, as DNA: TGTGCCAGCAGTCTGACAGGGGCTATCTACGAGCAGTACTTC. Translated, it gives CASSLTGAIYEQYF.

CDR3 DNA sequence: TGTGCCAGCAGTAAAGGGAGCGTAGCTCACAATGAGCAGTTCTTC. It specifies CASSKGSVAHNEQFF. The J gene is TRBJ2-1, the V gene TRBV7-9, with D perhaps matching TRBD2 (5 bases). Germline CDR1 and CDR2: SEHNR and FQNEAQ (reference sequence). Trimming cost V 6 bases and J 5 bases, with 17 bases left between them. CDR3 length: 15 amino acids.

The chain combines TRBV27 with TRBJ2-5; the D gene is possibly TRBD1 (6 bases). Germline V gives CDR1 MNHEY, CDR2 SMNVEV (reference sequence). The CDR3 runs 13 residues. V was cut by 2 bases and J by 3 bases, with 7 bases left in between. CDR3 in DNA: TGTGCCAGCAGTTTAAGGACAGAAGAGACCCAGTACTTC. Its protein product is CASSLRTEETQYF.

The V call is TRBV30, the J call TRBJ2-1, with D unresolved. There are 15 residues in the CDR3. Germline V gives CDR1 GTSNPN, CDR2 SVGIG (reference sequence). Trimming pared 4 bases from V and 0 bases from J, leaving 13 bases between. CDR3 bases: TGTGCCTGGATGAAGACCCTAAGCTCCTACAATGAGCAGTTCTTC. It is translated as CAWMKTLSSYNEQFF.

The chain uses TRBV20-1 and TRBJ2-3; 11 bases line up with TRBD2. Germline CDR1 and CDR2: DFQATT and SNEGSKA (reference sequence). The CDR3 extends over 16 amino acids. Losses at the gene ends were 0 bases for V and 4 bases for J; bases not matched to a gene: 6. CDR3 sequence: CSARDRTSGFADTQYF. The DNA of the CDR3 is TGCAGTGCTAGAGACCGGACTAGCGGGTTCGCAGATACGCAGTATTTT.

The V gene is TRBV6-6, the J gene TRBJ1-5, with TRBD1 matching over 11 bases. The CDR3 extends over 15 amino acids. J lost 7 bases, V lost 2 bases, and 4 bases had no gene match. Germline V gives CDR1 MNHNY, CDR2 SVGAGI (reference sequence). The CDR3 protein is CASSYGGTGGQPQHF. CDR3 nucleotides: TGTGCCAGCAGTTACGGGGGGACAGGGGGACAGCCCCAGCATTTT.

The chain joins TRBV2 to TRBJ1-5, with a tentative D call TRBD1 (5 bases). CDR1 and CDR2 (germline): SNHLY, FYNNEI. The CDR3 sequence is 15 residues long. V gave up 6 bases and J gave up 5 bases, with 17 bases separating them. The CDR3 loop is CASRTDSNLHQPQHF. The CDR3 DNA reads as TGTGCCAGCAGAACCGACAGTAATCTACATCAGCCCCAGCATTTT.

J is TRBJ2-1 and V is TRBV6-5, with D tentatively TRBD1 or TRBD2 (5 bases each). This CDR3 has 13 amino acids. V lost 8 bases, J lost 3 bases, and 11 bases lay in between. Germline CDR1 and CDR2: MNHEY and SVGAGI. This CDR3 is CASAGTGYNEQFF. The CDR3 DNA sequence: TGTGCCAGCGCAGGGACGGGCTACAATGAGCAGTTCTTC.

The chain recombines TRBV24-1 with TRBJ2-3, with 9 bases that match TRBD1. Germline values: CDR1 KGHDR, CDR2 SFDVKD. The CDR3 has 16 amino acids. The J segment lost 3 bases and the V segment lost 4 bases, leaving 7 bases of the junction unmatched. CDR3 region: CATSETGTGRTDTQYF. The CDR3 DNA is TGTGCCACCAGTGAAACCGGGACAGGGAGAACAGATACGCAGTATTTT.

This chain uses TRBV4-1 with TRBJ2-1; 9 bases are shared with TRBD2. Germline CDR1 reads MGHRA; CDR2 reads YSYEKL. V was clipped by 3 bases and J by 5 bases; unmatched bases: 2. This CDR3 comprises 14 residues. The CDR3 is CASSHLAGDNEQFF. The CDR3 DNA is TGCGCCAGCAGCCACTTAGCGGGAGACAATGAGCAGTTCTTC.